The T cell receptor beta chain under discussion was sequenced for a study of beta chain features in type 1 diabetes. Blood was drawn once from each donor into heparinised tubes. The draws averaged around 110 mL. Reverse transcribing all isolated RNA meant expressed TCRB transcripts were sequenced. Assay used: immunoSEQ multiplex PCR; TCRdb lists only in-frame clones, some missing. The sample lists 250,000 or so clones; around 68% were seen once. As regards this clone: Its antigen is unknown.

General study findings and limits: Diminished insertions and augmented deletions at VDJ junctions characterized type 1 diabetes patients. Patients with Type 1 diabetes showed moderately but significantly shorter TCRB CDR3s in all four CD4+ subsets.

The clonotype originates from a man aged 25 to 40 in good health. The sequencing sample was made of naive CD4+ T cells from blood.

The CDR3 region has the DNA TGTGCCAGCAGCCGGGACAGGGAGAACGAGCAGTACTTC. It encodes CASSRDRENEQYF. The chain combines TRBV5-4 with TRBJ2-7, with 9 positions matching TRBD1. This CDR3 spans 13 amino acids. The germline CDR1 and CDR2 sequences are SGHNT and YYREEE (reference sequence). V lost 4 bases, J lost 5 bases, and 4 bases stayed unmatched.